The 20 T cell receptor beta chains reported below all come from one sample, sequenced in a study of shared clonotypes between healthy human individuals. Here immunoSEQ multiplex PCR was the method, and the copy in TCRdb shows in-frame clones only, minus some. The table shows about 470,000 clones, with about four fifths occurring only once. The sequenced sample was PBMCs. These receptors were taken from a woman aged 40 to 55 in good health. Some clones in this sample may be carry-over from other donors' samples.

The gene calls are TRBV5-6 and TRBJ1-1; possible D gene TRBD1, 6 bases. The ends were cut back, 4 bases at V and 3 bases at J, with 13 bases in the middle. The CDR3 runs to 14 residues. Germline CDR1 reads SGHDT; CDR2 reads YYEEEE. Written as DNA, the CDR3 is TGTGCCAGCAGCCCCCCGGCAGGGGACACTGAAGCTTTCTTT. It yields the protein CASSPPAGDTEAFF.

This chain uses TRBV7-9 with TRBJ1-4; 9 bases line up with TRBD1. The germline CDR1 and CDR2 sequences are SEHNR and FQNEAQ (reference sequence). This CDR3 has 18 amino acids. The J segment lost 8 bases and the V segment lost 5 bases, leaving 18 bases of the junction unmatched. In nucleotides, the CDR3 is TGTGCCAGCAGCGGACCGGGACAGGGCCCCTCGGTGTGGGAAAAACTGTTTTTT. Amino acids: CASSGPGQGPSVWEKLFF.

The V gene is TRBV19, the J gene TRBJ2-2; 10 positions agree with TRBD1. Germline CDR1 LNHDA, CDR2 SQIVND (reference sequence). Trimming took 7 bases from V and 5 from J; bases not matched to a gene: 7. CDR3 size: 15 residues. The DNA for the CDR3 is TGTGCCAGTAATGACAGGGGGCGAAGAACCGGGGAGCTGTTTTTT. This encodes CASNDRGRRTGELFF.

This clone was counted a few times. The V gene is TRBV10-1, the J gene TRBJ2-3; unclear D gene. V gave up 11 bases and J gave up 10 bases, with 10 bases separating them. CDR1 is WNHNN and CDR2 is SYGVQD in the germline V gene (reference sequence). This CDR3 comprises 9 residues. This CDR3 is CAGRLAQYF. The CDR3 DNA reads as TGCGCCGGACGGCTAGCGCAGTATTTT.

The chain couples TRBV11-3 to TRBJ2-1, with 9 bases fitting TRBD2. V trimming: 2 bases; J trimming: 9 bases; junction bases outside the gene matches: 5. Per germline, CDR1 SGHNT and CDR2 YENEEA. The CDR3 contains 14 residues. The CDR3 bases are TGTGCCAGCAGCTTATTGCGCGGGAGGGGTGAGCAGTTCTTC. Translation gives CASSLLRGRGEQFF.

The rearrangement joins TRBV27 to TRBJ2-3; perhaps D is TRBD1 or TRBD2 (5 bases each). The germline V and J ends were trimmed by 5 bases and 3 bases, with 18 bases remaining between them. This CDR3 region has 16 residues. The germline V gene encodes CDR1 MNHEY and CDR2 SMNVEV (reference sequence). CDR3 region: CASSPGWGSSTDTQYF. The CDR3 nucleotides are TGTGCCAGCAGTCCCGGGTGGGGGAGTAGTACAGATACGCAGTATTTT.

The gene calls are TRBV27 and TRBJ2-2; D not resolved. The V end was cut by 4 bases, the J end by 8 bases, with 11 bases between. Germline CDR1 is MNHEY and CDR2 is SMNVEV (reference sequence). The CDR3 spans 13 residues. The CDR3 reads CASSYSSEGELFF. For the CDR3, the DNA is TGTGCCAGCAGTTATAGTTCCGAGGGGGAGCTGTTTTTT.

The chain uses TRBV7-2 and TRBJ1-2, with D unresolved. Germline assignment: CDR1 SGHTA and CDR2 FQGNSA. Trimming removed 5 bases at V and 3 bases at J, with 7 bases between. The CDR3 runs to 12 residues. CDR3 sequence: CASSLPHYGYTF. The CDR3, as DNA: TGTGCCAGCAGCCTACCCCACTATGGCTACACCTTC.

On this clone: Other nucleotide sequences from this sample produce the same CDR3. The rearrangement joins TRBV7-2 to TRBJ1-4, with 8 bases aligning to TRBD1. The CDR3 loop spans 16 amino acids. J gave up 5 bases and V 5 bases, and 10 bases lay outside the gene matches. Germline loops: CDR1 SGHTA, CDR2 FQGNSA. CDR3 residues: CASSLVRAGGNEKLFF. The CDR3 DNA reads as TGTGCCAGCAGCCTAGTTAGGGCAGGGGGCAATGAAAAACTGTTTTTT. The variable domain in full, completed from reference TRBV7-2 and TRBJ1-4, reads GAGVSQSPSNKVTEKGKDVELRCDPISGHTALYWYRQSLGQGLEFLIYFQGNSAPDKSGLPSDRFSAERTGGSVSTLTIQRTQQEDSAVYLCASSLVRAGGNEKLFFGSGTQLSVL.

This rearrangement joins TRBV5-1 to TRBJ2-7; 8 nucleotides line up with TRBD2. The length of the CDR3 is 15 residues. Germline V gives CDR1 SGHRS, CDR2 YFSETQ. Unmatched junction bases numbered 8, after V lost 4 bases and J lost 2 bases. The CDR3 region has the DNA TGCGCCAGCAGCCCCCTAGCGGGCCGAACCTACGAGCAGTACTTC. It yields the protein CASSPLAGRTYEQYF. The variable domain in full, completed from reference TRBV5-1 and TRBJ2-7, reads KAGVTQTPRYLIKTRGQQVTLSCSPISGHRSVSWYQQTPGQGLQFLFEYFSETQRNKGNFPGRFSGRQFSNSRSEMNVSTLELGDSALYLCASSPLAGRTYEQYFGPGTRLTVT.

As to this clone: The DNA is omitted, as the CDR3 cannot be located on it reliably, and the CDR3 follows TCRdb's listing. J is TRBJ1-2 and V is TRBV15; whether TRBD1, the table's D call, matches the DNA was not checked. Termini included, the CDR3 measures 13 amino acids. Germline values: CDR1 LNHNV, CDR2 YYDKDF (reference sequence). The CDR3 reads CATSRVGQGADTF.

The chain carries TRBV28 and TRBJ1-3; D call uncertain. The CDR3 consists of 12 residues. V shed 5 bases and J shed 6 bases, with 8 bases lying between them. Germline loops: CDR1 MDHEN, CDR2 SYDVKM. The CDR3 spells CASSPSLNTIYF. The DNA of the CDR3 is TGTGCCAGCAGTCCTAGTCTAAACACCATATATTTT.

CDR3 sequence reads: CASSVLGDSSGNTIYF. The CDR3, as DNA: TGTGCCAGCAGCGTATTGGGGGACAGCTCTGGAAACACCATATATTTT. V is TRBV9 and J is TRBJ1-3; 7 bases align to TRBD1. The CDR3 has 16 residues. Unmatched junction bases numbered 4, after V lost 1 base and J lost 0 bases. From germline, CDR1 is SGDLS and CDR2 YYNGEE.

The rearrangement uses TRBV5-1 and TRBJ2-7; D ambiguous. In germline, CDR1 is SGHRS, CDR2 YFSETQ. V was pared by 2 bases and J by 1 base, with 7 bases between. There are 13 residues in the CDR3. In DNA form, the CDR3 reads TGCGCCAGCAGCTTACCGAGTTCCTACGAGCAGTACTTC. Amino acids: CASSLPSSYEQYF.

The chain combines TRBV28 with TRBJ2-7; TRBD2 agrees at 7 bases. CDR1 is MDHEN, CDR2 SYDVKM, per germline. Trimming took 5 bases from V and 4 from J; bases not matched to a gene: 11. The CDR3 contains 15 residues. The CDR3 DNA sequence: TGTGCCAGCAGTACTAGCGAGGGGATTAGGTACGAGCAGTACTTC. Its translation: CASSTSEGIRYEQYF.

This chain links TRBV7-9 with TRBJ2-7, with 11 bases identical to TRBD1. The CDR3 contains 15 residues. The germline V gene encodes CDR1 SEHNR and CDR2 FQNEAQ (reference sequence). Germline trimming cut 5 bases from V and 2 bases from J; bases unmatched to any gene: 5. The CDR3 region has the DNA TGTGCCAGCAGCAAAGGACAGGGGGCAGCCTACGAGCAGTACTTC. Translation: CASSKGQGAAYEQYF.

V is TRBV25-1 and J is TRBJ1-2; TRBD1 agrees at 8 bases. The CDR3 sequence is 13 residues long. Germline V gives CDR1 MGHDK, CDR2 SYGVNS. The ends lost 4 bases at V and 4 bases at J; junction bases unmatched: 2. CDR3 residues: CASSATGAYGYTF. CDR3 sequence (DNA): TGTGCCAGCAGTGCGACAGGGGCCTATGGCTACACCTTC.

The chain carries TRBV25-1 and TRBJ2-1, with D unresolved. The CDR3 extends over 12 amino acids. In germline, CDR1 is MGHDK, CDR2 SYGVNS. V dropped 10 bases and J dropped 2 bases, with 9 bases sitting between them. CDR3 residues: CATSIAYNEQFF. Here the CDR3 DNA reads TGTGCCACCTCCATAGCCTACAATGAGCAGTTCTTC.

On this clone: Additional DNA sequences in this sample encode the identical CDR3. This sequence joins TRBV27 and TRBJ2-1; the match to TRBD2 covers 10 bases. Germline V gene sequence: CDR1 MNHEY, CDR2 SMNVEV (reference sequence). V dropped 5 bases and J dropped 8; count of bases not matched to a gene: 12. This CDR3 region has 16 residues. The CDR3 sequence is CASSPRPSGSGDEQFF. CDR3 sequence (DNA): TGTGCCAGCAGTCCGCGTCCTAGCGGGAGTGGCGATGAGCAGTTCTTC.

CDR3 sequence (DNA): TGTGCCAGCAGCTTAGATGGCGCCAGCTCCTACAATGAGCAGTTCTTC. It codes for CASSLDGASSYNEQFF. The V call is TRBV7-2, the J call TRBJ2-1; D is uncertain. This CDR3 comprises 16 residues. Germline V gives CDR1 SGHTA, CDR2 FQGNSA. The V gene lost 1 base and the J gene lost 0 bases, with 10 bases spanning the gap.